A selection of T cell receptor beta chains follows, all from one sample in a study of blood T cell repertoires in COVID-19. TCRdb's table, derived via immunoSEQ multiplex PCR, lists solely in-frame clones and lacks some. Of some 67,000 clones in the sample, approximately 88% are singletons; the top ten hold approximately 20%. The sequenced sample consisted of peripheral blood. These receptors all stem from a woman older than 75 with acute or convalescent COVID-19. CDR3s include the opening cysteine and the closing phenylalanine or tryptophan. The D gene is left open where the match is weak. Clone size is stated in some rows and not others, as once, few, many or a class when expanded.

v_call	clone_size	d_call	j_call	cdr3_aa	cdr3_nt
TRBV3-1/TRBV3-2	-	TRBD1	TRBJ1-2	CASSPDLTGVYGYTF	TGTGCCAGCAGCCCGGATCTTACAGGGGTCTATGGCTACACCTTC
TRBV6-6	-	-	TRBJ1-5	CASSPRAGTRRNQPQHF	TGTGCCAGCAGTCCTCGAGCCGGGACAAGGCGCAATCAGCCCCAGCATTTT
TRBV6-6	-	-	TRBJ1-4	CASSLGGVNEKLFF	TGTGCCAGCAGTCTGGGAGGAGTTAATGAAAAACTGTTTTTT
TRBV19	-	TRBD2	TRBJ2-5	CASSSSGTSGERLETQYF	TGTGCCAGTAGTTCGTCCGGGACTAGCGGGGAGAGACTAGAGACCCAGTACTTC
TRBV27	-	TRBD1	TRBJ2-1	CASSHGQGWGNEQFF	TGTGCCAGCAGTCACGGACAGGGATGGGGCAATGAGCAGTTCTTC
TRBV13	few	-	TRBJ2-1	CASSLLGWSSYNEQFF	TGTGCCAGCAGCCTACTCGGATGGAGCTCCTACAATGAGCAGTTCTTC
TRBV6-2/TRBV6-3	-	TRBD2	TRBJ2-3	CASSYPMAVAGEPDTQYF	TGTGCCAGCAGTTACCCAATGGCGGTAGCGGGAGAGCCAGATACGCAGTATTTT
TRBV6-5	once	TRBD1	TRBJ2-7	CASSWTGTEAYEQYF	TGTGCCAGCAGTTGGACCGGGACAGAGGCCTACGAGCAGTACTTC
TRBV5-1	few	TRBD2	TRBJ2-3	CASSPGLASTDTQYF	TGCGCCAGCAGCCCAGGACTAGCTAGCACAGATACGCAGTATTTT
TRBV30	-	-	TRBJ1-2	CAWRAIYGYTF	TGTGCCTGGAGAGCTATCTATGGCTACACCTTC
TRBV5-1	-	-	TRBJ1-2	CASSWSGERGYTF	TGCGCCAGCAGCTGGTCAGGGGAGAGAGGCTACACCTTC
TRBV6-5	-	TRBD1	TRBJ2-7	CASSRGLRDEQYF	TGTGCCAGCAGCAGGGGGCTCCGGGACGAGCAGTACTTC
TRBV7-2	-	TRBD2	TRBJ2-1	CASSSTSGFSSYNEQFF	TGTGCCAGCAGCTCGACTAGCGGGTTCAGCTCCTACAATGAGCAGTTCTTC
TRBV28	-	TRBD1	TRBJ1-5	CASSPTDRGYQPQHF	TGTGCCAGCAGTCCCACGGACAGGGGGTATCAGCCCCAGCATTTT
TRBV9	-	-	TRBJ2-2	CASSVDGGITGELFF	TGTGCCAGCAGCGTAGACGGGGGTATTACCGGGGAGCTGTTTTTT
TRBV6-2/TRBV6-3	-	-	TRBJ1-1	CASSYSPRDLSTEAFF	TGTGCCAGCAGTTACTCTCCGAGGGACTTGAGCACTGAAGCTTTCTTT
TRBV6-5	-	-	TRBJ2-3	CASSYWGRGDTQYF	TGTGCCAGCAGTTACTGGGGGCGTGGAGATACGCAGTATTTT
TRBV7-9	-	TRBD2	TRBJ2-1	CASSPTPWAGGPYEQFF	TGTGCCAGCAGCCCAACGCCTTGGGCGGGGGGGCCCTATGAGCAGTTCTTC
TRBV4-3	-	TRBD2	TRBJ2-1	CASSPSGTSYNEQFF	TGCGCCAGCAGCCCCAGCGGGACGTCCTACAATGAGCAGTTCTTC
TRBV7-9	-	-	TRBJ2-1	CASTPAGTVTYNEQFF	TGTGCCAGCACCCCGGCCGGGACTGTAACCTACAATGAGCAGTTCTTC
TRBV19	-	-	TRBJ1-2	CASSLYSQGIDYGYTF	TGTGCCAGTAGTCTCTATTCACAGGGTATCGACTATGGCTACACCTTC
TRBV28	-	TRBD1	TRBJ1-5	CATPRGASNQPQHF	TGTGCCACCCCCAGGGGGGCTAGCAATCAGCCCCAGCATTTT
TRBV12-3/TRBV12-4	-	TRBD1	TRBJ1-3	CASSNRGGNTIYF	TGTGCCAGCAGTAACAGGGGAGGAAACACCATATATTTT
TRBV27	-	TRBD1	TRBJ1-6	CASRLHRGESPLHF	TGTGCCAGCCGGCTCCACAGGGGTGAATCACCCCTCCACTTT
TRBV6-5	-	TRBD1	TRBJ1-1	CASSARQGRNTEAFF	TGTGCCAGCAGCGCTAGACAGGGCAGGAACACTGAAGCTTTCTTT
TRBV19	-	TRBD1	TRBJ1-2	CASSASRGDRGYGYTF	TGTGCCAGTAGTGCCTCGCGGGGGGACAGGGGCTATGGCTACACCTTC
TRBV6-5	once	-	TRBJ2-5	CASSDDRFGTQYF	TGTGCCAGCAGCGACGACAGGTTCGGGACCCAGTACTTC
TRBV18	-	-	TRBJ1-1	CASSDSAGGGEAFF	TGTGCCAGCTCAGATTCCGCAGGAGGAGGTGAAGCTTTCTTT
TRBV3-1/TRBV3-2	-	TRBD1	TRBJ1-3	CASSLRQGGNTIYF	TGTGCCAGCAGCCTCCGACAGGGAGGAAACACCATATATTTT
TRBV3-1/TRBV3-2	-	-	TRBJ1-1	CASSPGGRGAFF	TGTGCCAGCAGCCCCGGAGGCAGGGGAGCTTTCTTT
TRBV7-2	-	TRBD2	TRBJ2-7	CASSLSSSGTAYEQYF	TGTGCCAGCAGCTTATCCTCTAGCGGGACCGCCTACGAGCAGTACTTC
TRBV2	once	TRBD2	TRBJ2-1	CASRAEVGTRSEQFF	TGTGCCAGCAGGGCGGAGGTTGGGACTAGAAGTGAGCAGTTCTTC
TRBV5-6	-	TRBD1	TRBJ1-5	CASSLDRGSGNQPQHF	TGTGCCAGCAGCCTGGACAGGGGATCAGGCAATCAGCCCCAGCATTTT
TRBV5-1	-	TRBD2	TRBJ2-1	CASSPGTSRNEQFF	TGCGCCAGCAGCCCCGGGACTAGCAGGAATGAGCAGTTCTTC
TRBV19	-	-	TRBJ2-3	CASSTRQTDTQYF	TGTGCCAGTAGTACCAGACAGACAGATACGCAGTATTTT
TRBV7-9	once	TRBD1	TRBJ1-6	CASSSRSGGGNSPLHF	TGTGCCAGCAGCTCCCGATCAGGGGGTGGCAATTCACCCCTCCACTTT
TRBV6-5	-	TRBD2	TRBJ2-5	CASKLSGGETQYF	TGTGCCAGCAAACTCTCGGGGGGAGAGACCCAGTACTTC
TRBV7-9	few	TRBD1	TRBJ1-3	CASSVPGQSRGNTIYF	TGTGCCAGCAGCGTTCCGGGACAGAGTAGGGGAAACACCATATATTTT
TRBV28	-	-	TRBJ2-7	CASSLRFHEQYF	TGTGCCAGCAGTTTACGGTTCCACGAGCAGTACTTC
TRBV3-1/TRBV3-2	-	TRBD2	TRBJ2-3	CASSPRTSGGADTQYF	TGTGCCAGCAGCCCTCGGACTAGCGGGGGGGCAGATACGCAGTATTTT
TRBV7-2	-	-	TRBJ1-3	CASGQNTIYF	TGTGCCAGCGGACAAAACACCATATATTTT
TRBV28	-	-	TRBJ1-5	CATGPGHPYSNQPQHF	TGTGCCACTGGGCCGGGACACCCTTATAGCAATCAGCCCCAGCATTTT